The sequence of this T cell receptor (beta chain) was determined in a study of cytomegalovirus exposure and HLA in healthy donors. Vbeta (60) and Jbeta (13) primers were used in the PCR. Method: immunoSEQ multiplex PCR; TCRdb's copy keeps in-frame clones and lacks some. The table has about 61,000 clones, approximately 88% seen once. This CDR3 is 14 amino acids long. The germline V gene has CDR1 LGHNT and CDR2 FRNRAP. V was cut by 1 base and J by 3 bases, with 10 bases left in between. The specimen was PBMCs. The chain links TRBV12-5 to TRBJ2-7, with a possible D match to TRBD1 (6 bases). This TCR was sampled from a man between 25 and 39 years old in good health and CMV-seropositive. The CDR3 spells CASGLGGQGYEQYF. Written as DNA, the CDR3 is TGTGCTAGTGGTTTGGGGGGGCAGGGCTACGAGCAGTACTTC.